The source of this T cell receptor beta chain is a study of CD8 T cells in ankylosing spondylitis. Study-level points and caveats: Among TCR beta sequences, a motif of eight highly homologous variants appeared characteristic of ankylosing spondylitis blood. According to the report, clones linked to the disease were significantly enriched in matched synovial fluid samples taken from ankylosing spondylitis patients. Certain motif variants had earlier been reported in reactive arthritis synovial fluid and blood. Clones linked to the disease showed a CD8+ phenotype. They occurred at relatively low frequencies in peripheral blood.

This clonotype was counted at least ten times. The antigen remains undetermined. Germline CDR1 reads DFQATT; CDR2 reads SNEGSKA (reference sequence). The CDR3 runs to 15 residues. J lost 0 bases, V lost 6 bases, and 7 bases had no gene match. For TCR beta, libraries came from quantitative 5'-RACE with molecular barcodes. A single record per CDR3 protein comes from TCRdb applying MiXCR to the 5' RACE reads. Of 75,000 to 95,000 distinct CDR3 sequences detected, more than 8.5% appear once; the ten largest clones hold more than 30%. The sample comprised blood, either unsorted or a sorted T cell fraction (not recorded which). The receptor comes from a male donor with ankylosing spondylitis. The V and J genes are TRBV20-1 and TRBJ2-1; 8 nucleotides align to TRBD2. CDR3 bases: TGCAGTGCGTTTAGCGGGGAAAGCTCCTACAATGAGCAGTTCTTC. This translates into CSAFSGESSYNEQFF.